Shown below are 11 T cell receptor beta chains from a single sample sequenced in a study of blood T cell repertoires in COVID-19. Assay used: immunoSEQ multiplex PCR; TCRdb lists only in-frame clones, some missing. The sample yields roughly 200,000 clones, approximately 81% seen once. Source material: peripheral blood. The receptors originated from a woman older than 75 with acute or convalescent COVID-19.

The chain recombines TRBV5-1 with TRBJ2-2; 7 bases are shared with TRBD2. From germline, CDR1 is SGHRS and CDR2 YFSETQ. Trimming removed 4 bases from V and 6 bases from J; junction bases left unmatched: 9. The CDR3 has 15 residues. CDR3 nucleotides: TGCGCCAGCAGCCCGGTAGGAGGGAGGGCCGGGGAGCTGTTTTTT. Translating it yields CASSPVGGRAGELFF.

The CDR3 DNA is TGTGCCAGCAGCTCCGGGACTAGCGGGGACAATGAGCAGTTCTTC. This translates into CASSSGTSGDNEQFF. The chain employs TRBV7-3 and TRBJ2-1; the match to TRBD2 covers 13 bases. With 4 bases clipped from V and 5 bases from J, the junction kept 2 bases outside the gene matches. This CDR3 is built from 15 residues. CDR1 SGHTA and CDR2 FQGTGA come from the germline V gene.

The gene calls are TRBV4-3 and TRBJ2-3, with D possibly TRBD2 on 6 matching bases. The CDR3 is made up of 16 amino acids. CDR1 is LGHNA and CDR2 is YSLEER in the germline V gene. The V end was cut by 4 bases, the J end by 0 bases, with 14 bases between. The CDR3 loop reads CASSRGGGTSTDTQYF. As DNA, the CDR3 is TGCGCCAGCAGCCGGGGAGGCGGAACTAGCACAGATACGCAGTATTTT.

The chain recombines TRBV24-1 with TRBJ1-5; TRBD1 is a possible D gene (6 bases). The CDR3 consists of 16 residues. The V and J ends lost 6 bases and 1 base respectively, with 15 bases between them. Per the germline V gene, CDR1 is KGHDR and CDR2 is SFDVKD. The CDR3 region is CATSRTGPGSNQPQHF. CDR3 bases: TGTGCCACCAGTCGAACAGGGCCGGGGAGCAATCAGCCCCAGCATTTT.

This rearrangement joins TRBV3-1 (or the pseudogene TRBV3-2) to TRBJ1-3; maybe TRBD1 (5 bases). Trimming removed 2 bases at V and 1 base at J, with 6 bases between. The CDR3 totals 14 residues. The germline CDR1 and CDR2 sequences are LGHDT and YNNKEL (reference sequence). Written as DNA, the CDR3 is TGTGCCAGCAGCCAAACAGGTTCTGGAAACACCATATATTTT. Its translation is CASSQTGSGNTIYF.

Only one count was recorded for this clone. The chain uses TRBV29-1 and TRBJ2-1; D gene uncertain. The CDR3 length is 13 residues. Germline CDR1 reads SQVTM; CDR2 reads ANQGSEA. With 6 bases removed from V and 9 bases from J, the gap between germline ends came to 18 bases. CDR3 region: CSVPPGSGSEQFF. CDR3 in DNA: TGCAGCGTGCCCCCAGGAAGTGGTAGTGAGCAGTTCTTC.

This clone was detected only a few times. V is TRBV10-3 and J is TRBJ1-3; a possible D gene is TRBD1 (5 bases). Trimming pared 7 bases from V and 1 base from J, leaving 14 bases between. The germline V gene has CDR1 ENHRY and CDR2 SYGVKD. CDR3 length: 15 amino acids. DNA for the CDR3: TGTGCCATCACCGGGGGGGATCGGTCTGGAAACACCATATATTTT. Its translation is CAITGGDRSGNTIYF.

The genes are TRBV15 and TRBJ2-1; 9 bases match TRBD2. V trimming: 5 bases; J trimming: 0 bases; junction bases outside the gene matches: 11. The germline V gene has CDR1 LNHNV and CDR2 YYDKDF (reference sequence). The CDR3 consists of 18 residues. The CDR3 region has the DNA TGTGCCACCAGCCAAAGGAGGGCGGGAGGGTTCTCCTACAATGAGCAGTTCTTC. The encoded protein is CATSQRRAGGFSYNEQFF.

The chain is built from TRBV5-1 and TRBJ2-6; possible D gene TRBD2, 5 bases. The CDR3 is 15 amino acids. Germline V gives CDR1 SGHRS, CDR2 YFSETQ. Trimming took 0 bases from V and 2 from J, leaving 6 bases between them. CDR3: CASSLGGAGANVLTF. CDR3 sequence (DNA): TGCGCCAGCAGCTTGGGGGGAGCTGGGGCCAACGTCCTGACTTTC.

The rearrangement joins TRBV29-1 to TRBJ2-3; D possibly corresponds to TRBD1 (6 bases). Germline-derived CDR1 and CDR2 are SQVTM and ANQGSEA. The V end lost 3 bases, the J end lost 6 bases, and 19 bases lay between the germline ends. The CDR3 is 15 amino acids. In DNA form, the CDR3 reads TGCAGCGTTGAGGGGATGGGGGCAGGGGCGGATACGCAGTATTTT. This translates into CSVEGMGAGADTQYF.

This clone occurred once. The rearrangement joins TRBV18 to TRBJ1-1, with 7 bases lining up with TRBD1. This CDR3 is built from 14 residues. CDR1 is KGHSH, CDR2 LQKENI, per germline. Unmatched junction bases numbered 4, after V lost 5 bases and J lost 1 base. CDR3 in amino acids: CASSKTGRNTEAFF. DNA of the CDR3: TGTGCCAGCTCAAAGACAGGGAGGAACACTGAAGCTTTCTTT.